This T cell receptor (beta chain) was sequenced in a study of blood T cell repertoires in COVID-19. Study-level information: Material from acute and convalescent COVID-19 was sourced from the United States, Italy and Spain. T cells, B-cell-depleted T cells, or PBMCs supplied cDNA or gDNA.

A case of COVID-19 had been met by exposed participants within 2 weeks before study entry. Authors' processing steps: Amplified reference gene primers provided the basis for estimating nucleated cell counts. Sequencing was performed with immunoSEQ multiplex PCR; in TCRdb, only in-frame clones are kept and a portion is missing. From that table come the V and J calls and clone size; the DNA was used to work out D and trimming. The repertoire includes nearly 300,000 clones, over 85% of them detected once, and 2.9% sits in the top ten. The germline V and J ends were trimmed by 4 bases and 0 bases, with 11 bases remaining between them. The CDR3 has 15 residues. Per germline, CDR1 SGHKS and CDR2 YYEKEE (reference sequence).

The receptor's source is a woman between 45 and 65 years old who had been exposed to COVID-19. The J gene is TRBJ1-5, the V gene TRBV5-5; D is unresolved. What was sequenced was PBMCs or T cells enriched from blood (not recorded which). The CDR3 sequence is CASSPDTLSNQPQHF. In DNA form, the CDR3 reads TGTGCCAGCAGCCCCGACACCCTTAGCAATCAGCCCCAGCATTTT.